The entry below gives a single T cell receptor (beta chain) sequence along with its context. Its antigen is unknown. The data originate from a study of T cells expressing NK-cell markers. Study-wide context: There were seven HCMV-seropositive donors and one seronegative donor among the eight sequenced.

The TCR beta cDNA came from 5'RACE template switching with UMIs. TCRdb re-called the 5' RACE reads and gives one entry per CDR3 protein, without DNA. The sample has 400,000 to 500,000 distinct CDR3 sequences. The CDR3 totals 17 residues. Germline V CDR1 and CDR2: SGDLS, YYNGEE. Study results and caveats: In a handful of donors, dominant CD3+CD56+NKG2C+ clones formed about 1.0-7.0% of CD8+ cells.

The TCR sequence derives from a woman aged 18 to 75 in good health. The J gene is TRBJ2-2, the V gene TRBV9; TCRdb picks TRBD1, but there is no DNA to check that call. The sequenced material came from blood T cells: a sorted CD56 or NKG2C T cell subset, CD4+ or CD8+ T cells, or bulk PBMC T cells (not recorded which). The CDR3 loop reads CASSDSTGTGNTGELFF.